The T cell receptor beta chain described here comes from a study of shared clonotypes between healthy human individuals (dated by TCRdb to the early 2020s). About the study as a whole: The cohort comprised a couple of women and a few men aged 18 to 49 years. To estimate repertoire size and how much clonotype sharing occurs between individuals, the study deeply sequenced the blood TCR repertoires of several healthy adults. Leukapheresis yielded between about 0.94 and 8.9 billion PBMCs per donor. For each donor, three plates each were used for CD4 naive and CD4 memory, two plates were used for CD8 naive, and one plate was used for CD8 memory. To increase sequencing depth and limit assay-specific biases, TCR repertoire library preparation and sequencing were carried out by different laboratories using diverse techniques.

Using the deep immunoSEQ assay, TCR CDR3 regions were amplified from genomic DNA by multiplex PCR. Extracted genomic DNA from each cell subset was distributed evenly across all wells of several immunoSEQ 96-well plates, and each plate was treated as a replicate. For sorted subsets, about 210 ng of genomic DNA, equivalent to some 30,000 T cell genomes, went into each replicate PCR. Purified libraries were measured with a Qubit 3.0 fluorometer, size-checked on a Bioanalyzer 2100, and measured again with the KAPA Library Quantification kit. A separate single-read 150-cycle Illumina NextSeq 550 flow cell was used to sequence each immunoSEQ 96-well plate. Turning to the authors' computational methods: Because the immunoSEQ output held only junctional sequences and lacked quality scores, the filtering could not match the filtering applied to full-length reads. To assign V/J genes and CDR3, sequences were annotated against IMGT germline references using PyIR, a Python wrapper for IgBLAST v1.9. Any read was removed if the V/J assignment was weak (E-value above 1e-6), the CDR3 was missing, or the read contained stop codons, out-of-frame junctions, or ambiguous translated residues. A V3J clonotype was defined by an identical inferred V gene, J gene, and CDR3 amino acid sequence. Percentage overlap between repertoires was calculated by dividing the number of shared unique clonotypes by the size of the smaller repertoire. RTK rarefaction, the Chao1 estimator, and Recon v2.1 estimates of unobserved clonotypes were used to assess repertoire richness. Generation probabilities were computed with OLGA for all TCRbeta clonotypes obtained by the gDNA method from several donors. The immuneACCESS repertoire file appears here via TCRdb, limited to in-frame rearrangements. These files lack a portion of the clones; in checked studies, under half of the deficit traces to unresolved V genes, and the cause of the others is not known. That table gives V, J and clone size, and the DNA gave D and trimming. For this sample the table gives some 2 million clones, of which 85% to 95% were detected only once. The ten largest clones represent 0.13% of the sample.

Worth noting for this clone: Its specific antigen is unknown. Per-base qualities were not stored, and no clone one base away is much larger.

The donors were healthy, HIV-negative adults with no recently reported acute infections or vaccinations. Every donor was a Caucasian adult living in Nashville, Tennessee, USA. CD4+ T cells were enriched by magnetic negative selection; naive cells were then positively selected on CD45RA, and the negative fraction formed the memory subset. Blood was collected by leukapheresis, and PBMCs were isolated by Ficoll-Histopaque density gradient centrifugation and then cryopreserved in liquid nitrogen vapor phase. Analytical flow cytometry was used to check the purity and quantity of each magnetically sorted T cell population. From each sorted fraction, genomic DNA was isolated and quantified by UV absorbance on a Nanodrop 2000c. According to the germline V gene (reference sequence), CDR1 reads LNHDA and CDR2 reads SQIVND. Deletion took 5 bases off V and 2 bases off J, with a span of 25 bases between the germline ends. The CDR3 runs 18 residues from the cysteine to the phenylalanine. The entry retains the CDR3 DNA only, 54 bases that are in frame from base 1.

The research as a whole found: Based on pairwise subsampling, the degree of clonotype sharing among donors was expected to be affected by sequencing depth. Because the study included only a small number of donors, the genetic and exposure-history diversity represented was limited. Naive subsets generally had larger estimated clonotype richness than memory subsets. Only blood was sampled, and tissue TCR repertoires likely differ from those in blood. Even with the large sequencing depth, rarefaction of the sorted-subset datasets indicated that sequencing was incomplete. Across a handful of donors, roughly 5.1% of naive CD4, 3% to 3.5% of naive CD8, approximately 2.5% of memory CD4, and 0.4% of memory CD8 clonotypes were shared. Higher generation probabilities were observed for clonotypes shared by all four sorted-subset donors than for non-shared clonotypes.

This receptor was obtained from a man between 18 and 35 years old in good health. This receptor chain uses TRBV19 and TRBJ2-7; the D gene identity is not certain. Source material: naive CD4+ T cells sorted from blood. The label giving this sample's cell subset or site can be read as: CD45RA+ positively selected. The CDR3 protein is CASSPKTAGVFRAYEQYF. The DNA sequence is as follows: TGTGCCAGTAGTCCGAAAACAGCTGGAGTCTTTAGGGCCTACGAGCAGTACTTC.